This TCR beta chain is from a study of metastatic and nonmetastatic thyroid tumors. The germline V gene has CDR1 MNHNS and CDR2 SASEGT. The CDR3 extends over 12 amino acids. V shed 6 bases and J shed 8 bases, with 10 bases lying between them. In the original processing: The study built a papillary thyroid cancer distant-metastasis classifier from CDR3 differences across clinicopathological groups. MiXCR was used by TCRdb to re-call the PCR reads. It is TCRdb's table, rather than the study itself, that gives the V and J calls and clone size. The table lists about 8,000 clones, 23% of them singletons. Before thyroid surgery, none of the patients had received any treatment. This clone showed up just a few times.

The sample was tumor tissue. The sequence was collected from a female donor with papillary thyroid cancer or a benign thyroid nodule (not recorded which). Some clones in this sample may be carry-over from other donors' samples. The chain combines TRBV6-1 with TRBJ2-2; TRBD1 might be the D (5 bases). The CDR3 sequence: CASSYRLGELFF. CDR3 DNA sequence: TGTGCCAGCAGCTACAGGTTAGGGGAGCTGTTTTTT.